The clone carrying this TCR beta chain was counted once. Antigen specificity is unknown. This record comes from a study of cytomegalovirus exposure and HLA in healthy donors. Whole-study findings and limits: Productive status was seen about 87% or about 30% of the time for most TCR beta V segments in an earlier analysis. In most subjects, TCR beta sequences reportedly gave accurate predictions of HLA-A and HLA-B alleles. When analyzed later, a missense DCLRE1C variant was found to be linked to TCR beta V- and J-gene trimming.

V lost 3 bases, J lost 2 bases, and 4 bases stayed unmatched. Germline V gives CDR1 KGHSH, CDR2 LQKENI. The CDR3 loop spans 15 amino acids. PCR employed 60 Vbeta and 13 Jbeta primers. In the study's own analysis: An analysis performed later counted about 80 million unique TCR beta chains (approximately 10 million of them shared). Assay used: immunoSEQ multiplex PCR; TCRdb lists only in-frame clones, some missing. V and J calls and clone size are those listed in that table; D and trimming were worked out from the DNA. The table includes around 87,000 clones, roughly 80% detected once. Input material: PBMCs. The chain is built from TRBV18 and TRBJ2-5; TRBD1 agrees at 9 bases. The source is a girl aged 2 to 9 in good health and CMV-seropositive. CDR3 loop: CASSPGTGLQETQYF. CDR3 nucleotide sequence: TGTGCCAGCTCACCCGGGACAGGGTTGCAAGAGACCCAGTACTTC. Full variable domain (outside the CDR3, taken from reference TRBV18 and TRBJ2-5): NAGVMQNPRHLVRRRGQEARLRCSPMKGHSHVYWYRQLPEEGLKFMVYLQKENIIDESGMPKERFSAEFPKEGPSILRIQQVVRGDSAAYFCASSPGTGLQETQYFGPGTRLLVL.